The source of this T cell receptor (beta chain) is a study of cytomegalovirus exposure and HLA in healthy donors. Germline loops: CDR1 LNHDA, CDR2 SQIVND (reference sequence). The CDR3 totals 12 residues. V was pared by 5 bases and J by 3 bases, with 4 bases between. A remark on this clone: The antigen is not known.

General study results and limits: For presence/absence analyses, sequencing depth was assumed to be roughly uniform across donors. Later analysis found that TCR beta chains associated with HLA were more clonally expanded than other, equally common chains. A few chains tied to CMV proved CMV antigen-specific in vitro. The authors enumerated around 150 TCR beta chains as linked to cytomegalovirus.

It was with 60 Vbeta and 13 Jbeta primers that the PCR ran. The table came from immunoSEQ multiplex PCR; TCRdb's copy has only in-frame clones and leaves some out. The sample holds 150,000 to 200,000 clones, roughly 87% seen once. Sequences were obtained from PBMCs. This chain uses TRBV19 with TRBJ1-4; D ambiguous. The sequence was collected from a boy between 2 and 10 years old in good health and CMV-seronegative. CDR3 DNA sequence: TGTGCCAGTAGTCCTGCTAATGAAAAACTGTTTTTT. Its protein is CASSPANEKLFF.